Described below is a single TCR beta chain sequence and its context. This specimen comes from a study of blood T cell repertoires in COVID-19. Authors' methods: Reference gene primer amplification yielded estimated nucleated cell counts. Clones were sequenced by immunoSEQ multiplex PCR, and TCRdb holds only the in-frame ones, with some missing. V and J calls plus clone size are reproduced from that table; the DNA served to infer D and trimming. The sample has about 320,000 clones, about 85% seen once. V was pared by 7 bases and J by 3 bases, with 15 bases of the junction left unmatched. Germline V CDR1 and CDR2: LNHDA, SQIVND (reference sequence). The CDR3 is made up of 19 amino acids.

The chain uses TRBV19 and TRBJ2-3; 14 nucleotides match TRBD2. Sequencing was carried out using PBMCs or T cells enriched from blood (not recorded which). The source is a woman under 40 who had recovered from COVID-19. The DNA of the CDR3 is TGTGCCAGTACCCCACCGGGGTGGACTAGCGGGGGGACGACAGATACGCAGTATTTT. This sequence encodes CASTPPGWTSGGTTDTQYF.